This T cell receptor beta chain was sequenced for a study of T-cell reconstitution after alpha-beta-depleted transplantation in children. Whole-study results and caveats: Several patients had high TCRbeta diversity at day 60; it came from surviving recipient T cells and thymic progenitors. Newly produced T cells mostly accounted for T-cell counts and diversity one year post-transplant. Several hundred graft clones that had expanded were reportedly the source of alpha-beta T cells about two months after transplant.

In the case of this clonotype: Its target is not known.

Preparing the TCRbeta library involved the use of unique molecular identifiers. One entry per CDR3 protein, called by TCRdb with MiXCR from the PCR reads. Of hundreds of thousands of distinct CDR3 sequences listed, 10% to 15% were seen once; the top ten hold around 2%. The CDR3 is made up of 15 amino acids. The V end lost 6 bases, the J end lost 3 bases, and 19 bases lay between the germline ends. CDR1 is SGHRS, CDR2 YFSETQ, per germline. The receptor was isolated from a male patient between 5 and 17 years old who had a stem cell transplant for acute myeloid leukemia, so the T cells may come from the graft donor. The sample in question was PBMCs, mostly from graft donor cells, obtained 360 days after TCRalphabeta/CD19-depleted stem cell transplant. The chain links TRBV5-1 to TRBJ2-7; the D gene is possibly TRBD1 (7 bases). The CDR3 region has the DNA TGCGCCAGCACATCAGGAGGGGGCGAGAACTACGAGCAGTACTTC. It encodes CASTSGGGENYEQYF.